Included here is one T cell receptor (beta chain) sequence, with context. Its antigen remains undetermined. No much larger clonotype is one base removed from it; base qualities were not supplied. The CDR3, cysteine through phenylalanine, is 15 amino acids long. Only the CDR3 portion is preserved as DNA: 45 bases, with reading frame beginning at the first base. The germline V gene gives CDR1 as MGHDK and CDR2 as SYGVNS. The germline V and J ends show losses of 5 bases and 4 bases respectively, and no gene match explains 4 bases of the junction. The sample originates from a study of cytomegalovirus exposure and HLA in healthy donors (dated by TCRdb to about 2017). Describing the broader study: According to a later analysis, one platform produced both the 110 or so validation repertoires and the 666 repertoires of the first cohort. To predict cytomegalovirus infection status, the study brought together high-throughput TCR immunosequencing, statistical association of individual TCRs with disease status, and machine learning. Besides the first cohort of 550 to 750 subjects, a separate validation cohort made up of 120 different subjects was used. The study aimed to test whether cataloging public T cell receptors could reveal signatures of past pathogen exposure.

The donors belonged to the validation cohort of approximately 130 subjects, which was separate from the 666-subject first cohort. The full study reports these points: All 120 or so repertoires were used to score co-occurrence in the validation cohort in a later analysis, because that analysis had no HLA typing for the cohort. The authors suggested that the approach could potentially be generalized to other disease states and immunological phenotypes. In vitro tests confirmed that a few of the cytomegalovirus-associated TCR beta chains recognize cytomegalovirus antigens. Cytomegalovirus status was reported to be diagnosed by the classifier with high specificity and sensitivity in both the original and validation cohorts. While some public TCRs were present in many individuals, most TCR sequences turned up only very rarely across donors. Subsequent analysis determined that TCRs grouped into clusters in the first cohort also showed a tendency toward co-occurrence across the approximately 110 validation repertoires, and approximately 93% of cluster scores exceeded 0. In the study, approximately 150 TCR beta chains were listed as associated with cytomegalovirus.

Libraries were prepared through the immunoSEQ multiplex PCR assay. In the source study's methods: A statistical classification framework was built to diagnose cytomegalovirus status from the catalog of TCR beta chain sequences. TCRdb provides this immuneACCESS table in a form limited to in-frame rearrangements. Some clones are lacking; in checked studies, under half of them reflect an unresolved V gene, and why the rest are absent is not known. For V, J and clone size, that table is used; D and trimming come from the DNA. Counted in this sample were about 130,000 clones; roughly 87% of them appeared once. The ten most abundant clones make up about 1.1% of the sample.

The clonotype was recovered from a woman between 18 and 29 years old in good health and CMV-seronegative. The sequence joins TRBV25-1 to TRBJ2-1; 11 nucleotides in the junction match TRBD2. The sequencing sample was made of PBMCs. The DNA sequence follows: TGTGCCAGCAGTATGAGACTAGCGGGATACAATGAGCAGTTCTTC. This translates into CASSMRLAGYNEQFF. With the portions outside the CDR3 filled from the reference TRBV25-1 and TRBJ2-1 genes, the complete variable region becomes EADIYQTPRYLVIGTGKKITLECSQTMGHDKMYWYQQDPGMELHLIHYSYGVNSTEKGDLSSESTVSRIRTEHFPLTLESARPSHTSQYLCASSMRLAGYNEQFFGPGTRLTVL.